This paragraph covers one TCR beta chain sequence. The CDR3 spans 16 residues. The V gene lost 0 bases and the J gene lost 3 bases, with 12 bases spanning the gap. CDR1 LGHNA and CDR2 YNFKEQ come from the germline V gene. The data were produced by immunoSEQ multiplex PCR, yet TCRdb's version contains in-frame clones alone and is incomplete. The sample holds around 270 clones, around 15% seen once. This specimen comes from a study of tumour-infiltrating T cells in Burkitt lymphoma. Source material: tumor tissue from a relapse. The genes are TRBV4-2 and TRBJ2-1; no firm D call. The TCR originated in a human donor with relapsed Burkitt lymphoma. CDR3 loop: CASSQDRRGVYNEQFF. CDR3 DNA sequence: TGTGCCAGCAGCCAAGATCGACGCGGAGTCTACAATGAGCAGTTCTTC.